The 12 T cell receptor beta chains in this list originate from one sample, sequenced in a study of CD8+CD57+ T cells in acquired aplastic anemia. Profiling that covered TCR beta VDJ and CDR3 relied on genomic DNA as its template. TCRdb ran MiXCR on the reads and lists one entry per CDR3 protein. The sample records some 200,000 distinct CDR3 sequences, over 60% being singletons. Sample: sorted CD4+, CD8+, or CD8+CD57+ T cells (not recorded which) from PBMCs. The receptors originated from a human donor in good health.

The chain is built from TRBV5-4 and TRBJ2-3, with D hard to call. Germline CDR1 and CDR2: SGHNT and YYREEE (reference sequence). CDR3 length: 13 residues. The V end was cut by 2 bases, the J end by 4 bases, with 8 bases between. CDR3 sequence: CASSFRLADTQYF. Written as DNA, the CDR3 is TGTGCCAGCAGCTTCCGACTGGCAGATACGCAGTATTTT.

Points on this clonotype: A read error may account for a junction end that differs from germline. The chain links TRBV15 to TRBJ1-1; D remains unclear. Germline V CDR1 and CDR2: LNHNV, YYDKDF (reference sequence). The length of the CDR3 is 14 residues. This CDR3 reads CATSPRSVDTEASF. The CDR3 DNA reads TGTGCCACCAGCCCTAGATCGGTCGACACTGAAGCTTCCTTT. Variable domain in full (rest from reference TRBV15 and TRBJ1-1): DAMVIQNPRYQVTQFGKPVTLSCSQTLNHNVMYWYQQKSSQAPKLLFHYYDKDFNNEADTPDNFQSRRPNTSFCFLDIRSPGLGDTAMYLCATSPRSVDTEASFGQGTRLTVV.

Points on this clonotype: A much larger clone is a single base away; this may be a read error. The rearrangement uses TRBV6-1 and TRBJ2-2; D ambiguous. The CDR3 loop spans 15 amino acids. The germline gives CDR1 MNHNS, CDR2 SASEGT. CDR3 region: CSSSDSSQNTGELFF. Written as DNA, the CDR3 is TGTTCCAGCAGTGACTCGAGCCAGAACACCGGGGAGCTGTTTTTT.

V gene TRBV5-1 combines with J gene TRBJ1-1; possibly TRBD1 for D (6 bases). CDR3 size: 15 residues. CDR1 and CDR2 from the germline V gene are SGHRS and YFSETQ. Trimming left V 0 bases short and J 4 bases short, with 13 bases between. This CDR3 reads CASSLGQAEATEAFF. The CDR3 DNA reads as TGCGCCAGCAGCTTGGGACAGGCGGAAGCCACTGAAGCTTTCTTT.

Ten or more counts support this clonotype. CDR3 region: CASSDRGVYEQYF. CDR3 nucleotide sequence: TGTGCCAGCAGTGACAGGGGCGTCTACGAGCAGTACTTC. The V gene is TRBV28, the J gene TRBJ2-7, with 8 bases lining up with TRBD1. The CDR3 sequence is 13 residues long. Germline lookup yields CDR1 MDHEN and CDR2 SYDVKM. The junction had 3 bases not matched to a gene; V was cut back by 5 bases and J by 3 bases.

The gene calls are TRBV4-3 and TRBJ2-7; D is unresolved. The CDR3 covers 15 residues. Deletions cut 0 bases from V and 4 bases from J, with 13 bases between. The germline V gene has CDR1 LGHNA and CDR2 YSLEER. The DNA for the CDR3 is TGCGCCAGCAGCCAAGATTGGGGTATGGCGTACGAGCAGTACTTC. This codes for CASSQDWGMAYEQYF.

The chain employs TRBV6-1 and TRBJ2-7; D gene uncertain. Germline V CDR1 and CDR2: MNHNS, SASEGT. CDR3 length: 13 residues. V was clipped by 4 bases and J by 0 bases, with 7 bases between them. CDR3 region: CASSGFSSYEQYF. The DNA of the CDR3 is TGTGCCAGCAGTGGCTTTAGCTCCTACGAGCAGTACTTC.

The chain joins TRBV10-1 to TRBJ2-3; D is undetermined. Germline V lookup: CDR1 WNHNN, CDR2 SYGVQD (reference sequence). The ends were cut back, 0 bases at V and 2 bases at J, with 6 bases in the middle. CDR3 size: 14 residues. CDR3 DNA sequence: TGCGCCAGCAGTGAGTCGAGGACCACAGATACGCAGTATTTT. Protein: CASSESRTTDTQYF.

The genes are TRBV6-5 and TRBJ2-5; D is undetermined. V was shortened by 4 bases and J by 5 bases, with 14 bases between the two germline ends. The length of the CDR3 is 14 residues. CDR1 MNHEY and CDR2 SVGAGI come from the germline V gene. The CDR3 protein is CASSFIGVGETQYF. The CDR3 DNA follows: TGTGCCAGCAGTTTCATAGGAGTTGGGGAGACCCAGTACTTC.

This chain joins TRBV2 and TRBJ1-1; D may be TRBD1 (5 bases). Per germline, CDR1 SNHLY and CDR2 FYNNEI. This CDR3 comprises 14 residues. With 6 bases removed from V and 0 bases from J, the gap between germline ends came to 11 bases. CDR3 protein: CASRSDRLNTEAFF. In nucleotides, the CDR3 is TGTGCCAGCAGATCCGACAGACTGAACACTGAAGCTTTCTTT.

This clonotype has at least ten counts. The chain links TRBV7-9 to TRBJ2-6, with a possible D match to TRBD1 (6 bases). The CDR3 has 15 amino acids. Germline CDR1 is SEHNR and CDR2 is FQNEAQ (reference sequence). V lost 4 bases and J lost 2, with 9 bases in between. The CDR3 sequence: CASSSGGPGANVLTF. The CDR3 DNA sequence: TGTGCCAGCAGCTCTGGGGGCCCTGGGGCCAACGTCCTGACTTTC.

Notes on this clonotype: A read error is possible here, since a much larger clone lies one base away. This chain links TRBV7-2 with TRBJ2-7; 10 bases line up with TRBD2. The CDR3 extends over 16 amino acids. Germline-derived CDR1 and CDR2 are SGHTA and FQGNSA. Trimming at V came to 1 base and at J to 0 bases, leaving 3 bases not matched to a gene. The CDR3 here is CASSLDVAGGSYEQYF. The CDR3 bases are TGTGCCAGCAGCTTAGATGTAGCGGGAGGCTCCTACGAGCAGTACTTC.